The 21 T cell receptor beta chains in this list originate from one sample, sequenced in a study of blood T cells in healthy people across ages. Sample-barcoded 5' priming and a J-beta primer mix drove a second PCR of about 6 to 11 cycles. Using its own MiXCR run on the 5' RACE reads, TCRdb lists one record per CDR3 protein. The table records around 650,000 distinct CDR3 sequences, approximately 30% of them present only once. Sequenced sample: blood. These receptors were collected from a woman aged 80 or over in good health.

This clonotype has more than one count but fewer than ten. V gene TRBV5-1 combines with J gene TRBJ2-3; the match to TRBD1 covers 9 bases. Germline V gene data show CDR1 as SGHRS and CDR2 as YFSETQ. Trimming cost V 4 bases and J 6 bases; bases outside gene matches: 6. The CDR3 runs to 14 residues. The DNA for the CDR3 is TGCGCCAGCAGCCCGGACAGGGGAGGGGATACGCAGTATTTT. Protein: CASSPDRGGDTQYF.

The chain recombines TRBV10-3 with TRBJ2-1, with 10 bases identical to TRBD1. CDR3 size: 14 residues. Unmatched junction bases numbered 7, after V lost 7 bases and J lost 7 bases. Germline loops: CDR1 ENHRY, CDR2 SYGVKD. The CDR3 reads CAINPGQGRNEQFF. The CDR3 DNA reads as TGTGCCATCAATCCGGGACAGGGGAGGAATGAGCAGTTCTTC.

CDR3 sequence: CSASPGTGYGYTF. The CDR3 coding sequence is TGCAGTGCTAGTCCAGGGACAGGTTATGGCTACACCTTC. The chain carries TRBV20-1 and TRBJ1-2; 8 bases are a match to TRBD1. Germline loops: CDR1 DFQATT, CDR2 SNEGSKA (reference sequence). There are 13 residues in the CDR3. With 3 bases clipped from V and 5 bases from J, the junction kept 5 bases outside the gene matches.

The gene calls are TRBV4-2 and TRBJ2-3; the match to TRBD1 covers 9 bases. V was pared by 1 base and J by 3 bases, with 5 bases of the junction left unmatched. The germline CDR1 and CDR2 sequences are LGHNA and YNFKEQ. The CDR3 is 16 residues long. The CDR3 is CASSQVPDRGTDTQYF. The CDR3 region has the DNA TGTGCCAGCAGCCAAGTCCCGGACAGGGGAACAGATACGCAGTATTTT.

The CDR3 here is CSAKQGGTEAFF. CDR3 bases: TGCAGTGCTAAACAGGGGGGCACTGAAGCTTTCTTT. The chain has TRBV20-1 and TRBJ1-1; 8 bases are a match to TRBD1. Germline V CDR1 and CDR2: DFQATT, SNEGSKA (reference sequence). The J segment lost 4 bases and the V segment lost 4 bases, leaving 2 bases of the junction unmatched. The CDR3 is 12 residues long.

Many counts were recorded for this clonotype. The J gene is TRBJ2-7, the V gene TRBV4-3, with D maybe TRBD1 (5 bases). From germline, CDR1 is LGHNA and CDR2 YSLEER. The V end lost 0 bases, the J end lost 5 bases, and 8 bases lay between the germline ends. There are 13 residues in the CDR3. The CDR3 DNA sequence: TGCGCCAGCAGCCAAGATCTCAGGGACGAGCAGTACTTC. Translated: CASSQDLRDEQYF.

V usage is TRBV18 and J usage is TRBJ1-2; a possible D gene is TRBD1 (5 bases). CDR3 length equals 14 residues. The V gene lost 0 bases and the J gene lost 6 bases, with 11 bases spanning the gap. CDR1 is KGHSH, CDR2 LQKENI, per germline. The CDR3 region is CASSPPTVRDGYTF. The CDR3 nucleotides are TGTGCCAGCTCACCACCGACAGTGAGGGATGGCTACACCTTC.

Note on this clonotype: A much larger clonotype is one base distant, so this may be a read error. The V call is TRBV2, the J call TRBJ2-1, with D tentatively TRBD1 (8 bases). The germline V gene encodes CDR1 SNHLY and CDR2 FYNNEI. CDR3 length: 13 residues. The germline V and J ends were trimmed by 8 bases and 10 bases, with 18 bases remaining between them. Here the CDR3 reads CASLQGGDYEQFF. The CDR3 DNA reads as TGTGCCAGCTTACAGGGGGGGGACTACGAGCAGTTCTTC.

The gene calls are TRBV12-3 or TRBV12-4 and TRBJ2-1, with D perhaps matching TRBD1 (6 bases). V was shortened by 5 bases and J by 5 bases, with 19 bases between the two germline ends. The CDR3 runs 16 residues. In nucleotides, the CDR3 is TGTGCCAGCAGTCCGAGCGTAGGGGGTCTAAACAATGAGCAGTTCTTC. It encodes CASSPSVGGLNNEQFF.

CDR3 protein: CASREQGAPGELFF. CDR3 in DNA: TGTGCCAGCAGAGAGCAGGGGGCGCCCGGGGAGCTGTTTTTT. The rearrangement links TRBV6-5 to TRBJ2-2; TRBD1 matches 8 bases. CDR3 size: 14 residues. Germline loops: CDR1 MNHEY, CDR2 SVGAGI. Losses at the gene ends were 6 bases for V and 6 bases for J; bases not matched to a gene: 6.

Ten or more counts support this clonotype. The J gene is TRBJ2-4, the V gene TRBV6-5; maybe TRBD1 (7 bases). CDR3 length equals 14 residues. Germline-derived CDR1 and CDR2 are MNHEY and SVGAGI. Deletions cut 4 bases from V and 5 bases from J, with 12 bases between. CDR3: CASSFSRGENIQYF. CDR3 sequence (DNA): TGTGCCAGCAGTTTCAGCAGGGGGGAAAACATTCAGTACTTC.

This clonotype was detected ten times or more. The chain uses TRBV7-2 and TRBJ2-1, with 12 bases aligning to TRBD2. The CDR3 is made up of 17 amino acids. CDR1 SGHTA and CDR2 FQGNSA come from the germline V gene. The junction had 9 bases not matched to a gene; V was cut back by 1 base and J by 8 bases. The CDR3 spells CASSLGPTSGGKHEQFF. CDR3 DNA sequence: TGTGCCAGCAGCTTAGGTCCTACTAGCGGGGGGAAGCATGAGCAGTTCTTC.

This clonotype was detected many times. The chain links TRBV29-1 to TRBJ2-3; TRBD2 might be the D (6 bases). The V gene lost 6 bases and the J gene lost 2 bases, with 21 bases spanning the gap. CDR1 is SQVTM, CDR2 ANQGSEA, per germline. The CDR3 contains 16 residues. Written as DNA, the CDR3 is TGCAGCGTGGATGGTATTGCGGGACGGCACACAGATACGCAGTATTTT. Its protein product is CSVDGIAGRHTDTQYF.

The chain uses TRBV15 and TRBJ2-5; D might be TRBD2 (6 bases). Germline V gene data show CDR1 as LNHNV and CDR2 as YYDKDF (reference sequence). Deletions cut 3 bases from V and 14 bases from J, with 16 bases between. This CDR3 comprises 12 residues. The DNA of the CDR3 is TGTGCCACCAGCAGGGGAGGAGAGACCCGCTACTTC. Translated: CATSRGGETRYF.

This clonotype was found many times. V is TRBV20-1 and J is TRBJ2-1, with 14 nucleotides matching TRBD2. After removal of 7 bases from V and 5 bases from J, the junction contained 7 bases not matched to a gene. CDR1 is DFQATT and CDR2 is SNEGSKA in the germline V gene (reference sequence). There are 15 residues in the CDR3. Here the CDR3 reads CSVPGLAGVDNEQFF. The CDR3 DNA sequence: TGCAGTGTCCCGGGACTAGCGGGGGTGGACAATGAGCAGTTCTTC.

The sample holds a few counts of this clonotype. This may come from a read error, since a much larger clone is one base off. V and J are TRBV12-3 or TRBV12-4 and TRBJ2-1, with D unclear. V lost 4 bases to trimming and J lost 2 bases, with 9 bases between them. The CDR3 is 14 amino acids. DNA of the CDR3: TGTGCCAGCAGTTGCTCGACCACCTACAATGAGCAGTTCTTC. As protein: CASSCSTTYNEQFF.

For this clonotype: A single base separates this from a much larger clone, so it may be a read error. The chain is built from TRBV20-1 and TRBJ2-5; 10 nucleotides align to TRBD2. CDR1 and CDR2 (germline): DFQATT, SNEGSKA (reference sequence). The CDR3 length is 15 residues. CDR3 region: CSVRVLAGIPETQYF. The DNA for the CDR3 is TGCAGTGTTAGAGTACTAGCGGGGATTCCAGAGACCCAGTACTTC.

This clonotype has ten or more counts. V is TRBV10-3 and J is TRBJ2-7, with 8 bases matching TRBD1. V lost 0 bases to trimming and J lost 1 base; unmatched junction nucleotides: 8. Germline CDR1 and CDR2: ENHRY and SYGVKD. The CDR3 is 17 amino acids. CDR3 sequence (DNA): TGTGCCATCAGTGAGTCTTTACAGGGGGTGCGGTCCTACGAGCAGTACTTC. This sequence encodes CAISESLQGVRSYEQYF.

This rearrangement joins TRBV5-1 to TRBJ1-2; 8 positions agree with TRBD1. The CDR3 has 13 amino acids. Germline trimming cut 0 bases from V and 9 bases from J; bases unmatched to any gene: 4. The germline CDR1 and CDR2 sequences are SGHRS and YFSETQ. CDR3 DNA: TGCGCCAGCAGCTTGGGACAGGGGCAAAGCTACACCTTC. Its translation is CASSLGQGQSYTF.

The V gene is TRBV24-1, the J gene TRBJ2-1, with 7 bases lining up with TRBD2. In germline, CDR1 is KGHDR, CDR2 SFDVKD. V was pared by 6 bases and J by 7 bases, with 11 bases of the junction left unmatched. The CDR3 length is 15 residues. Here the CDR3 DNA reads TGTGCCACCAGTCACGGGTCGCGGGAGACTAATGAGCAGTTCTTC. This codes for CATSHGSRETNEQFF.

This clonotype was observed a few times. The chain carries TRBV27 and TRBJ2-3, with TRBD2 matching over 14 bases. J gave up 5 bases and V 5 bases, and 6 bases lay outside the gene matches. Germline loops: CDR1 MNHEY, CDR2 SMNVEV (reference sequence). CDR3 length equals 16 residues. In DNA, the CDR3 is TGTGCCAGCAGTCCGAGACTAGCGGGGGGGCAAGATACGCAGTATTTT. This translates into CASSPRLAGGQDTQYF.